This TCR beta chain was sequenced during a study of blood T cells in healthy people across ages. After removal of 8 bases from V and 0 bases from J, the junction contained 23 bases not matched to a gene. The V gene's germline CDR1 is SGHTA and CDR2 FQGNSA. The length of the CDR3 is 20 residues. Together with a sample-barcoded 5' primer, a J-beta primer mix was included in a second PCR lasting about 7 to 12 cycles. TCRdb independently ran MiXCR on the 5' RACE reads; one entry per CDR3 protein. The sample shows about 1.5 million distinct CDR3 sequences, approximately 43% of them seen only once. The receptor was isolated from a woman under 30 in good health. J is TRBJ2-5 and V is TRBV7-2; 8 bases map to TRBD2. Sequenced sample: blood. This CDR3 is CASRLGPPGTRKKNQETQYF. DNA of the CDR3: TGTGCCAGCCGACTCGGCCCCCCCGGGACTAGAAAGAAAAACCAAGAGACCCAGTACTTC.